The next 6 T cell receptor beta chains were all read from a single sample in a study of T-cell reconstitution after alpha-beta-depleted transplantation in children. Unique molecular identifiers were built into the TCRbeta library. TCRdb analysed the PCR reads with MiXCR anew, one entry per CDR3 protein. The sample shows about 290,000 distinct CDR3 sequences, about a tenth of them seen only once. Source: PBMCs, taken before TCRalphabeta/CD19-depleted stem cell transplant. The source is a boy under three years old with acute myeloid leukemia, due to receive a stem cell transplant.

This clonotype showed up many times. V usage is TRBV29-1 and J usage is TRBJ2-1, with TRBD2 as a possible D gene (6 bases). Germline V gene data show CDR1 as SQVTM and CDR2 as ANQGSEA. Trimming cost V 5 bases and J 6 bases, with 20 bases left between them. The CDR3 has 15 amino acids. The CDR3 protein is CSVYPLCRELNEQFF. The CDR3 DNA sequence: TGCAGCGTTTATCCGCTATGTCGGGAGCTCAATGAGCAGTTCTTC.

In this sample, this clonotype turned up many times. The J gene is TRBJ2-7, the V gene TRBV20-1, with D perhaps TRBD1 (5 bases). Trimming removed 4 bases at V and 5 bases at J, with 15 bases between. The germline CDR1 and CDR2 sequences are DFQATT and SNEGSKA (reference sequence). CDR3 length equals 13 residues. The CDR3 region has the DNA TGCAGTGCTACCGTTAGGACATTTCACGAGCAGTACTTC. Its protein product is CSATVRTFHEQYF.

This clonotype has a count of ten or more. The rearrangement joins TRBV5-1 to TRBJ2-3; TRBD1 matches 7 bases. With V trimmed by 4 bases and J by 2 bases, 4 bases remained unmatched. The germline gives CDR1 SGHRS, CDR2 YFSETQ. This CDR3 is 14 amino acids long. The CDR3 DNA sequence: TGCGCCAGCAGCCCGGGACAGTACACAGATACGCAGTATTTT. Encoded protein: CASSPGQYTDTQYF.

This clonotype was seen repeatedly, ten times or more. The chain employs TRBV12-3 or TRBV12-4 and TRBJ2-4; D not certain. This CDR3 has 14 amino acids. Between the trimmed V and J ends, which lost 2 bases and 4 bases, there was a span of 9 bases. CDR3 DNA: TGTGCCAGCAGTTTATGGGCAGAGAAAAACATTCAGTACTTC. It encodes CASSLWAEKNIQYF.

This clonotype has ten or more counts. The chain carries TRBV24-1 and TRBJ2-1; 12 positions match TRBD2. The germline V gene has CDR1 KGHDR and CDR2 SFDVKD. The V and J ends lost 6 bases and 8 bases, in that order; junction bases with no gene match: 4. The length of the CDR3 is 14 residues. The CDR3 region has the DNA TGTGCCACCAGTCGACTAGCGGGAGAGCATGAGCAGTTCTTC. Protein sequence: CATSRLAGEHEQFF.

This clonotype was picked up many times. V is TRBV21-1 and J is TRBJ2-1; no DNA check was done on the table's D call, TRBD1. TRBV21-1 is listed as a pseudogene. The CDR3 extends over 14 amino acids. The CDR3 here is CASSKVLRGNEQFF. DNA of the CDR3: TGTGCCAGCAGCAAAGTTCTAAGGGGAAATGAGCAGTTCTTC.